This T cell receptor (beta chain) is drawn from a study of cytomegalovirus exposure and HLA in healthy donors. On this clone: The antigen is not known.

The study ran its PCR with 60 Vbeta and 13 Jbeta primers. Repertoires were generated with immunoSEQ multiplex PCR, while TCRdb's copy carries only in-frame clones and drops some. The sample has approximately 100,000 clones. Study-level results: The HLA-A and HLA-B alleles of most subjects were reportedly predicted accurately from TCR beta sequences. Rarity characterized most TCR sequences, yet some public TCRs appeared in many donors. TCR beta V- and J-gene trimming was later associated with a missense DCLRE1C variant. A later analysis found that most CMV-associated TCR beta chains appeared HLA-restricted.

The sequencing sample was made of PBMCs. The TCR originated in a man aged 45-65 years in good health and CMV-seronegative.

CDR3 in amino acids: CASSLLQGSAEAFF. The CDR3 DNA reads as TGCGCCAGCAGCTTGTTACAGGGGAGCGCTGAAGCTTTCTTT. J is TRBJ1-1 and V is TRBV5-1; 7 bases align to TRBD1. The J segment lost 6 bases and the V segment lost 1 base, leaving 6 bases of the junction unmatched. CDR1 and CDR2 from the germline V gene are SGHRS and YFSETQ. This CDR3 region has 14 residues.